These 28 T cell receptor beta chains came from one sample sequenced in a study of cytomegalovirus exposure and HLA in healthy donors. Researchers ran the PCR with 60 Vbeta and 13 Jbeta primers. Assay used: immunoSEQ multiplex PCR; TCRdb lists only in-frame clones, some missing. The sample yields around 150,000 clones, roughly 83% seen once. Sequencing was carried out using PBMCs. The origin of the receptors is a woman aged 18-30 years in good health and CMV-seronegative.

The chain combines TRBV2 with TRBJ2-1; TRBD1 agrees at 8 bases. The CDR3 totals 15 residues. Germline CDR1 is SNHLY and CDR2 is FYNNEI. V lost 6 bases to trimming and J lost 6 bases; unmatched junction nucleotides: 10. The CDR3 nucleotides read TGTGCCAGCAGGAGGGGGCAGGGGGCTTTCAATGAGCAGTTCTTC. Encoded protein: CASRRGQGAFNEQFF.

The V and J genes are TRBV10-3 and TRBJ2-1; D is ambiguous. The CDR3 runs 15 residues. Trimming removed 0 bases from V and 2 bases from J, with 8 bases in between. Germline values: CDR1 ENHRY, CDR2 SYGVKD. The CDR3 region is CAISESVAAYNEQFF. The CDR3 bases are TGTGCCATCAGTGAGTCGGTGGCAGCCTACAATGAGCAGTTCTTC.

The table lists this clone with a few counts. The V call is TRBV5-1, the J call TRBJ2-7, with D unclear. The V and J ends lost 3 bases and 2 bases respectively, with 3 bases between them. Per germline, CDR1 SGHRS and CDR2 YFSETQ. The CDR3 is 11 residues long. For the CDR3, the DNA is TGCGCCAGCAGCTCCACCTACGAGCAGTACTTC. It codes for CASSSTYEQYF. Filled out from reference TRBV5-1 and TRBJ2-7, the complete variable domain reads KAGVTQTPRYLIKTRGQQVTLSCSPISGHRSVSWYQQTPGQGLQFLFEYFSETQRNKGNFPGRFSGRQFSNSRSEMNVSTLELGDSALYLCASSSTYEQYFGPGTRLTVT.

The chain has TRBV5-1 and TRBJ2-5; 7 bases agree with TRBD1. The CDR3 sequence is 16 residues long. Trimming removed 3 bases from V and 2 bases from J; junction bases left unmatched: 10. Looked up from germline, CDR1 is SGHRS and CDR2 is YFSETQ. The CDR3 bases are TGCGCCAGCAGCTCGAGTGACAGGGCTACGCAAGAGACCCAGTACTTC. Translated, it gives CASSSSDRATQETQYF.

This chain links TRBV30 with TRBJ1-1; TRBD1 aligns across 7 bases. Germline CDR1 GTSNPN, CDR2 SVGIG (reference sequence). Trimming removed 2 bases from V and 0 bases from J; junction bases left unmatched: 12. This CDR3 has 17 amino acids. The CDR3 bases are TGTGCCTGGAGTTACAGGGGAAGGGGTCGGATGAACACTGAAGCTTTCTTT. Translated, it gives CAWSYRGRGRMNTEAFF.

The CDR3 loop is CASSDTDRDGYTF. The CDR3, as DNA: TGCGCCAGCAGTGACACCGACAGGGATGGCTACACCTTC. J is TRBJ1-2 and V is TRBV10-1, with 7 bases fitting TRBD1. CDR3 length: 13 residues. V shed 3 bases and J 6 bases; nucleotides not matched to a gene: 4. Germline CDR1 WNHNN, CDR2 SYGVQD (reference sequence).

This clone came up a few times. This chain connects TRBV29-1 to TRBJ1-1; D not resolved. Between the trimmed V and J ends, which lost 4 bases and 8 bases, there was a span of 8 bases. Per germline, CDR1 SQVTM and CDR2 ANQGSEA. This CDR3 region has 10 residues. The CDR3 nucleotides are TGCAGCGTTGGCTGGCAGGAAGCTTTCTTT. It yields the protein CSVGWQEAFF.

The chain couples TRBV29-1 to TRBJ1-2; the match to TRBD1 covers 7 bases. Per the germline V gene, CDR1 is SQVTM and CDR2 is ANQGSEA. The CDR3 has 14 amino acids. V shed 7 bases, J shed 2 bases, and the junction held 10 bases outside the gene matches. The CDR3 nucleotides read TGCAGCGCAGCCGGGACAGTCGGGAACTATGGCTACACCTTC. Translated: CSAAGTVGNYGYTF.

The gene calls are TRBV6-6 and TRBJ2-5, with D perhaps TRBD1 (6 bases). Trimming took 5 bases from V and 4 from J, leaving 14 bases between them. CDR3 length: 14 residues. CDR1 is MNHNY, CDR2 SVGAGI, per germline (reference sequence). Here the CDR3 DNA reads TGTGCCAGCAGTACTATACAGGGTGCAGAGACCCAGTACTTC. The encoded protein is CASSTIQGAETQYF.

The genes are TRBV27 and TRBJ1-4, with D unclear. Per germline, CDR1 MNHEY and CDR2 SMNVEV (reference sequence). Trimming left V 5 bases short and J 0 bases short, with 13 bases between. The CDR3 is 16 amino acids. The CDR3 DNA follows: TGTGCCAGCAGTCCCCTCGGGGAGGCAACTAATGAAAAACTGTTTTTT. It codes for CASSPLGEATNEKLFF.

This chain uses TRBV6-1 with TRBJ1-2; the match to TRBD1 covers 9 bases. J was trimmed by 8 bases and V by 2 bases; bases with no gene match: 6. The CDR3 sequence is 14 residues long. Per germline, CDR1 MNHNS and CDR2 SASEGT. The DNA of the CDR3 is TGTGCCAGCAGTGAATTACAGGGGGCGCGAGGCTACACCTTC. Amino acid sequence: CASSELQGARGYTF.

This chain links TRBV6-6 with TRBJ2-3; TRBD1 agrees at 7 bases. The J segment lost 6 bases and the V segment lost 7 bases, leaving 4 bases of the junction unmatched. This CDR3 comprises 12 residues. CDR1 is MNHNY, CDR2 SVGAGI, per germline (reference sequence). DNA of the CDR3: TGTGCCAGCACCCCCAGGGGGGATACGCAGTATTTT. Protein: CASTPRGDTQYF.

This rearrangement joins TRBV5-4 to TRBJ1-1, with 9 bases fitting TRBD1. CDR1 is SGHNT, CDR2 YYREEE, per germline (reference sequence). This CDR3 contains 14 residues. Trimming removed 4 bases from V and 5 bases from J; junction bases left unmatched: 6. CDR3 sequence reads: CASSLQGAQTEAFF. CDR3 sequence (DNA): TGTGCCAGCAGCCTACAGGGGGCGCAGACTGAAGCTTTCTTT.

The V gene is TRBV6-4, the J gene TRBJ2-3, with TRBD2 identical over 10 bases. J lost 4 bases, V lost 2 bases, and 3 bases had no gene match. Per germline, CDR1 MRHNA and CDR2 SNTAGT. The CDR3 loop spans 15 amino acids. DNA of the CDR3: TGTGCCAGCAGTGACAGCGGGGGGGCAGCAGATACGCAGTATTTT. Its translation: CASSDSGGAADTQYF.

The DNA of the CDR3 is TGTGCCAGCAGCCCGAGGGGGGGGCTGGTGAACACTGAAGCTTTCTTT. Translating gives CASSPRGGLVNTEAFF. The chain links TRBV13 to TRBJ1-1, with a possible D match to TRBD1 (6 bases). V gave up 5 bases and J gave up 0 bases, with 16 bases separating them. CDR1 PRHDT and CDR2 FYEKMQ come from the germline V gene (reference sequence). The CDR3 sequence is 16 residues long. The full variable domain, its missing parts supplied by reference TRBV13 and TRBJ1-1, is AAGVIQSPRHLIKEKRETATLKCYPIPRHDTVYWYQQGPGQDPQFLISFYEKMQSDKGSIPDRFSAQQFSDYHSELNMSSLELGDSALYFCASSPRGGLVNTEAFFGQGTRLTVV.

This clone has just a few counts. J is TRBJ1-1 and V is TRBV19; D is unclear. The V gene's germline CDR1 is LNHDA and CDR2 SQIVND (reference sequence). Deletions cut 6 bases from V and 0 bases from J, with 17 bases between. The CDR3 contains 16 residues. The CDR3 DNA reads as TGTGCCAGTAGCCCCATGGCCGTCGAAATGAACACTGAAGCTTTCTTT. It encodes CASSPMAVEMNTEAFF.

This chain links TRBV4-1 with TRBJ1-5, with a possible D match to TRBD1 (5 bases). The V gene's germline CDR1 is MGHRA and CDR2 YSYEKL. V gave up 4 bases and J gave up 2 bases, with 15 bases separating them. There are 16 residues in the CDR3. As DNA, the CDR3 is TGCGCCAGCAGCCGCCTGTGGGGGGAGGGCAATCAGCCCCAGCATTTT. Translated, it gives CASSRLWGEGNQPQHF.

This rearrangement joins TRBV28 to TRBJ2-3, with 8 bases matching TRBD2. With 5 bases clipped from V and 6 bases from J, the junction kept 10 bases outside the gene matches. Germline V gene lookup returns CDR1 MDHEN and CDR2 SYDVKM. The CDR3 length is 15 residues. The chain's CDR3 is CASSGDGGLGDTQYF. The DNA of the CDR3 is TGTGCCAGCAGTGGAGACGGGGGACTAGGGGATACGCAGTATTTT.

On this clone itself: Other DNA sequences of this sample code for an identical CDR3. This sequence joins TRBV6-6 and TRBJ1-2; 7 bases map to TRBD1. The CDR3 sequence is 13 residues long. Germline V lookup: CDR1 MNHNY, CDR2 SVGAGI (reference sequence). Losses at the gene ends were 6 bases for V and 3 bases for J; bases not matched to a gene: 4. The CDR3 sequence: CASSPTGDYGYTF. CDR3 DNA: TGTGCCAGCAGCCCTACAGGGGACTATGGCTACACCTTC.

The gene calls are TRBV4-2 and TRBJ2-5; D remains ambiguous. V lost 0 bases and J lost 5, with 16 bases in between. The CDR3 consists of 16 residues. The V gene's germline CDR1 is LGHNA and CDR2 YNFKEQ. CDR3 in amino acids: CASSQEGGLPGETQYF. CDR3 bases: TGTGCCAGCAGCCAAGAAGGCGGCCTACCCGGGGAGACCCAGTACTTC.

Here the CDR3 reads CASSWGTGRANEKLFF. In DNA form, the CDR3 reads TGCGCCAGCAGCTGGGGTACAGGCAGGGCTAATGAAAAACTGTTTTTT. The V call is TRBV5-1, the J call TRBJ1-4; TRBD1 might be the D (5 bases). There are 16 residues in the CDR3. CDR1 is SGHRS and CDR2 is YFSETQ in the germline V gene. Trimming removed 3 bases at V and 3 bases at J, with 15 bases between.

The chain recombines TRBV11-2 with TRBJ1-2; D is ambiguous. The V end was cut by 2 bases, the J end by 1 base, with 11 bases between. Germline V gene data show CDR1 as SGHAT and CDR2 as FQNNGV. The CDR3 runs to 15 residues. The DNA for the CDR3 is TGTGCCAGCAGCTTATCCTTAGCCTATAACTATGGCTACACCTTC. This codes for CASSLSLAYNYGYTF.

The V call is TRBV7-2, the J call TRBJ1-2; no clear D gene. Germline CDR1 SGHTA, CDR2 FQGNSA. This CDR3 is built from 12 residues. The V end was cut by 1 base, the J end by 7 bases, with 7 bases between. The CDR3: CASSLDTFGYTF. In nucleotides, the CDR3 is TGTGCCAGCAGCTTAGACACGTTTGGCTACACCTTC.

This chain connects TRBV4-2 to TRBJ2-2, with 9 bases fitting TRBD2. The CDR3 contains 16 residues. V lost 5 bases, J lost 7 bases, and 11 bases stayed unmatched. Germline V gives CDR1 LGHNA, CDR2 YNFKEQ. In DNA, the CDR3 is TGTGCCAGCAGCTTCCACGGGACTAGCTTTGGCGGGGAGCTGTTTTTT. Its translation is CASSFHGTSFGGELFF.

The rearrangement joins TRBV7-2 to TRBJ1-5, with 10 bases lining up with TRBD1. Trimming at V came to 5 bases and at J to 6 bases, leaving 4 bases not matched to a gene. CDR3 length: 14 amino acids. Germline V lookup: CDR1 SGHTA, CDR2 FQGNSA. CDR3 loop: CASSLRQGAQPQHF. The CDR3 nucleotides are TGTGCCAGCAGCCTGCGACAGGGGGCTCAGCCCCAGCATTTT.

This chain uses TRBV28 with TRBJ1-2; 8 positions agree with TRBD1. V dropped 1 base and J dropped 6; count of bases not matched to a gene: 7. CDR3 length equals 15 residues. Germline values: CDR1 MDHEN, CDR2 SYDVKM. The CDR3 loop is CASSLFNRGEDGYTF. The CDR3 DNA is TGTGCCAGCAGTTTATTCAACAGGGGGGAGGATGGCTACACCTTC.

The chain employs TRBV28 and TRBJ2-7, with TRBD1 matching over 12 bases. V lost 4 bases and J lost 5; bases outside the gene matches: 12. In germline, CDR1 is MDHEN, CDR2 SYDVKM. There are 17 residues in the CDR3. The CDR3 DNA reads TGTGCCAGCAGTTCCCCCGGGGGGGGGACAGGGGGCGACGAGCAGTACTTC. It translates to CASSSPGGGTGGDEQYF.

The V call is TRBV2, the J call TRBJ1-1, with unresolved D. The germline V and J ends were trimmed by 11 bases and 5 bases, with 12 bases remaining between them. Looked up from germline, CDR1 is SNHLY and CDR2 is FYNNEI. The CDR3 covers 11 residues. DNA of the CDR3: TGTGCCCGCGGCTCTGCTACTGAAGCTTTCTTT. This encodes CARGSATEAFF.